The entry below gives a single TCR beta chain sequence along with its context. Its antigen is undetermined. This record comes from a study of blood T cells in healthy people across ages. Study results and caveats: Age brought a roughly linear fall in TCR beta diversity measured per million T cells. The study found more naive CD4+ cells and higher diversity in long-lived than aged donors. In these data, TCR beta diversity tracked strongly with naive T cell percentage.

With a J-beta primer mix and a sample-barcoded 5' primer, a second PCR ran 7 to 11 cycles. MiXCR, applied by TCRdb to the 5' RACE reads, yields one record per CDR3 protein. The sample lists around 1,800,000 distinct CDR3 sequences, around 42% occurring once. This CDR3 has 16 residues. J gave up 4 bases and V 1 base, and 7 bases lay outside the gene matches. Germline V gene sequence: CDR1 SGHAT, CDR2 FQNNGV. This clonotype originated in a human donor in good health. The sample taken for sequencing was blood. The V and J genes are TRBV11-2 and TRBJ2-3, with 8 nucleotides matching TRBD1. The CDR3 reads CASSLGRQGMPDTQYF. CDR3 coding DNA: TGTGCCAGCAGCTTAGGCCGACAGGGGATGCCAGATACGCAGTATTTT. Full variable domain (rest looked up from reference TRBV11-2 and TRBJ2-3): EAGVAQSPRYKIIEKRQSVAFWCNPISGHATLYWYQQILGQGPKLLIQFQNNGVVDDSQLPKDRFSAERLKGVDSTLKIQPAKLEDSAVYLCASSLGRQGMPDTQYFGPGTRLTVL.